This T cell receptor (beta chain) was found in a study of T cells in Graves' hyperthyroidism and ophthalmopathy (dated by TCRdb to between 2018 and 2021). Looking at the study overall: Peripheral blood samples were taken at the time of initial diagnosis, prior to any treatment. To identify TCR V-J signatures that set the groups apart, the researchers used a discovery cohort of 100 patients, made up of 43 with Graves' ophthalmopathy and 57 with stable Graves' hyperthyroidism. Prospective prediction of ophthalmopathy was tested in an independent validation cohort of fewer than 20 hyperthyroidism patients and 17 patients who later progressed to ophthalmopathy. The roughly 100 discovery patients were divided at random into training and test sets in a 7:3 ratio. The study also compared thyroid tissue and blood T-cell repertoires from roughly 6 Graves' hyperthyroidism patients. Following sampling, methimazole starting at 30 mg daily was given to hyperthyroidism patients, and high-dose intravenous methylprednisolone was given to ophthalmopathy patients. According to the paper, TCR Vbeta CDR3 sequencing was carried out on about 140 peripheral blood samples, which came from fewer than 50 ophthalmopathy, 80 or so hyperthyroidism and approximately 17 progressor patients. Broad study findings and their caveats: No statistical method was used to fix the sample size in advance, and group allocation was not hidden from the investigators. Ophthalmopathy was separated from stable hyperthyroidism by a 13 V-J signature model, with over 85% sensitivity and about 81% specificity obtained in cross-validation and 80%/75% obtained in testing. In validation, the model predicted progression to ophthalmopathy a median of roughly 6.5 months before onset, with about 67% sensitivity and more than 72% specificity. Most expanded thyroid clonotypes (frequency above 0.001) were also found in blood, which suggests that blood repertoires may mirror thyroid immune responses.

This clonotype has at least ten counts. Its antigen is not yet known. No per-base quality is available; no much larger clone lies one base away. Ophthalmopathy patients had moderately to severely active disease, Clinical Activity Score of at least 3, NOSPECS grade of at least 4, and duration under 3 months. Patients with uncontrolled infections, other autoimmune diseases, pregnancy or lactation were excluded. Diagnoses relied on clinical symptoms, serum thyroxine and TRAb, thyroid ultrasound and orbital computed tomography. PBMCs were isolated from around 10 ml of fresh peripheral blood by Ficoll-Paque density gradient centrifugation. Trizol reagent was used to extract total RNA, and RNA quality was then checked on an Agilent 2100 Bioanalyzer. V is pruned by 6 bases and J by 5 bases, leaving 6 bases of the junction without a gene match. The CDR3 measures 14 amino acids from cysteine to phenylalanine. Only the CDR3 portion is preserved as DNA: 42 bases, with reading frame beginning at the first base.

TCR beta CDR3 regions were amplified from RNA transcripts. A first-round RT-PCR of the TCR CDR3 used the HTBI primer set with the Qiagen OneStep RT-PCR kit. Libraries were constructed in a second round of multiplex PCR, after which size selection and purification were carried out. The libraries were sequenced on an Illumina HiSeq2000 using paired-end 100 bp reads. In the source study's methods: SOAPnuke was used to process the raw data, removing reads that contained adapters or uncalled bases, had a mean Phred below 15, or lacked an exact match to the constant primer or identifier. High-quality paired reads were merged with COPE v1.2.5, and unique nucleotide sequences were defined as clonotypes. MiTCR v1.1 was used to align the clonotypes against IMGT TRBV, TRBD and TRBJ reference segments. The analysis included only V-J combinations with a frequency above 0.0001, which together covered 99.2% of the repertoires. A TCS score was defined as the ratio between F50 (clonal expansion) and ExV (chaos), using BLOSUM62-based TCRdist between CDR3 peptides within each V-J. Welch's t-statistics and random forest reduced some 510 V-J features to fewer than 15, which were used in a naive Bayes classifier (R e1071). TCRdb passed the public sequencing reads through fastp at Q25 and MiXCR, retaining productive beta sequences. Here each entry gathers all rows of one CDR3 protein and keeps the most common genes and DNA. These V and J calls are TCRdb output, not the study's own analysis. This sample lists about 260,000 distinct CDR3 sequences; over 15% were detected once. Around 28% of the sample is in the top ten clones.

The chain is made from TRBV12-3 or TRBV12-4 and TRBJ1-2, with 10 middle bases fitting TRBD1. This receptor was identified in a woman aged 18-35 years with Graves' ophthalmopathy. Specimen: blood. This receptor has the CDR3 CASSSGTGEYGYTF. The bases are TGTGCCAGCAGCTCCGGGACAGGGGAGTATGGCTACACCTTC.